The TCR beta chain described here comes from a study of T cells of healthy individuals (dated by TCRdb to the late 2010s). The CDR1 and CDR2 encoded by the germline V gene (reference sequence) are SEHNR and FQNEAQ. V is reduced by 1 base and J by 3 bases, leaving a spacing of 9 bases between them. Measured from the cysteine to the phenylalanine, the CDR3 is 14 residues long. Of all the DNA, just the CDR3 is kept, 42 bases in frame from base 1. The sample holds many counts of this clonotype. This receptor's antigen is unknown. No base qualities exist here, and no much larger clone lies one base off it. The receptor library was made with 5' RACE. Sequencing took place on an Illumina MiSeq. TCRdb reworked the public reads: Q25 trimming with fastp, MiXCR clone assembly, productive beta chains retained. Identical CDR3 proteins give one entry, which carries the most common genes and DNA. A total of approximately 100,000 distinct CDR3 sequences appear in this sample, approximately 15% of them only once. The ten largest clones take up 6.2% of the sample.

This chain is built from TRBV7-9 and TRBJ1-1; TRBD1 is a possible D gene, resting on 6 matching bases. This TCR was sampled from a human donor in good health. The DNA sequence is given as TGTGCCAGCAGCTTAGGCTCAGGGGACACTGAAGCTTTCTTT. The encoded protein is CASSLGSGDTEAFF.